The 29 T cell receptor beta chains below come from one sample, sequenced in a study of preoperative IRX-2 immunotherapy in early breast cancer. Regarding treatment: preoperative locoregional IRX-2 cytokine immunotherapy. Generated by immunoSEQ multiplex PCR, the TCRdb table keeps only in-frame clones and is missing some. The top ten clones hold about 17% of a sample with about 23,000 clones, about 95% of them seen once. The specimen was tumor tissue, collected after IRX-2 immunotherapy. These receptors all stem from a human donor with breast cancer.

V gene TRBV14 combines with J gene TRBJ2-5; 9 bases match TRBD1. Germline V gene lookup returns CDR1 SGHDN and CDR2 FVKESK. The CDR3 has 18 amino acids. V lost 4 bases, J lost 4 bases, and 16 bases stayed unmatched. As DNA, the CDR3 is TGTGCCAGCAGCCCCATCCGTACGACAGGGGGGTTTGCAGAGACCCAGTACTTC. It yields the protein CASSPIRTTGGFAETQYF.

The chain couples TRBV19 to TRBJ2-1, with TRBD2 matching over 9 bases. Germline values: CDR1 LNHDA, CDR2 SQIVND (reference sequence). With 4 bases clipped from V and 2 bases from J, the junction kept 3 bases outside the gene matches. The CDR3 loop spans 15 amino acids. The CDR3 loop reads CASSTVAGAYNEQFF. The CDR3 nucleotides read TGTGCCAGTAGTACCGTAGCGGGAGCCTACAATGAGCAGTTCTTC. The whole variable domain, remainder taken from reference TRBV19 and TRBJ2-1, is DGGITQSPKYLFRKEGQNVTLSCEQNLNHDAMYWYRQDPGQGLRLIYYSQIVNDFQKGDIAEGYSVSREKKESFPLTVTSAQKNPTAFYLCASSTVAGAYNEQFFGPGTRLTVL.

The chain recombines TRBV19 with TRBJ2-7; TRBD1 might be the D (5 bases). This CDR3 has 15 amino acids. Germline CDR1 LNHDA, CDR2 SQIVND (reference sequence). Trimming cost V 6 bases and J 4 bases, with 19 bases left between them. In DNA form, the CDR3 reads TGTGCCAGTAGACCGGGCCCCAGGGATGGGTACGAGCAGTACTTC. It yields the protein CASRPGPRDGYEQYF.

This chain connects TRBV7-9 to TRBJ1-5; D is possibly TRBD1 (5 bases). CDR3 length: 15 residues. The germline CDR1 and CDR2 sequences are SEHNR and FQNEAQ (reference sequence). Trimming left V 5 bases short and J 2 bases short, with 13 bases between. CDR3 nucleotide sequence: TGTGCCAGCAGCCCCGGGACCTGGGGCAATCAGCCCCAGCATTTT. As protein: CASSPGTWGNQPQHF.

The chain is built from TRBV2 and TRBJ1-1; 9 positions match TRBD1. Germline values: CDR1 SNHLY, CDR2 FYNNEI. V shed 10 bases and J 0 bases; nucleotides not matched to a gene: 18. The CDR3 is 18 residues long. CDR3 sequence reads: CATPWKRGQGRMNTEAFF. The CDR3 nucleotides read TGTGCCACCCCGTGGAAACGGGGACAGGGAAGGATGAACACTGAAGCTTTCTTT.

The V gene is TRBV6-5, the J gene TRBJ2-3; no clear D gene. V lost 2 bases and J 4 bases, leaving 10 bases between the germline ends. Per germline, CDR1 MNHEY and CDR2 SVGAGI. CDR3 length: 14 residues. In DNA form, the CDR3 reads TGTGCCAGCAGTTACGCGGCGAGTCCAGATACGCAGTATTTT. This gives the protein CASSYAASPDTQYF.

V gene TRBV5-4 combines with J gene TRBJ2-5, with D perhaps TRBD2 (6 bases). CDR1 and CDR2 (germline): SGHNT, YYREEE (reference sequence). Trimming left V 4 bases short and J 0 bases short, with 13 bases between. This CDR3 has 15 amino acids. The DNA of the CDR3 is TGTGCCAGCAGCGCGGGACCCCAGTACCAAGAGACCCAGTACTTC. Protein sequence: CASSAGPQYQETQYF.

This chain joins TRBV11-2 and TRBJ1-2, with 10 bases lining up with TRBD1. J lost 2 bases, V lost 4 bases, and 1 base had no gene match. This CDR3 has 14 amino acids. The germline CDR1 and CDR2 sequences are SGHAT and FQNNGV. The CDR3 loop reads CASSSGQGNYGYTF. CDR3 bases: TGTGCCAGCAGCTCGGGACAGGGGAACTATGGCTACACCTTC.

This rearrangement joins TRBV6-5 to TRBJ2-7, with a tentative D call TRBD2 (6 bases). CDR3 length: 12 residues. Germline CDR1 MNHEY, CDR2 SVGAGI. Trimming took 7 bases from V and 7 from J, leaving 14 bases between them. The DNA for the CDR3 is TGTGCCAGCACCAAGACTGGAGGGGAGCAGTACTTC. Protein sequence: CASTKTGGEQYF.

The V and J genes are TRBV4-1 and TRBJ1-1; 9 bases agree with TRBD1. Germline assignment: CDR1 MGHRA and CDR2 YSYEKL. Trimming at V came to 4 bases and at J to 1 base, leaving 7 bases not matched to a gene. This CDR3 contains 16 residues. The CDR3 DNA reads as TGCGCCAGCAGCCCCCCCGGGACAGGGACGAACACTGAAGCTTTCTTT. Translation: CASSPPGTGTNTEAFF.

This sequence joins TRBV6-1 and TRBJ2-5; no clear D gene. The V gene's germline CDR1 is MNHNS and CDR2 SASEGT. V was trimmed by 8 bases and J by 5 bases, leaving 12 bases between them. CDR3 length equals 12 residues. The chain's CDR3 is CASAKSGETQYF. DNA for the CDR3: TGTGCCAGCGCAAAGAGTGGGGAGACCCAGTACTTC.

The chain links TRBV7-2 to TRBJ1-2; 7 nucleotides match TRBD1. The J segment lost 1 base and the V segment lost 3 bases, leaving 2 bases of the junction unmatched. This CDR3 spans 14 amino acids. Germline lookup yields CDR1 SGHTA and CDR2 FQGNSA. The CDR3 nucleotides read TGTGCCAGCAGCTTGACAGGGATTAACTATGGCTACACCTTC. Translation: CASSLTGINYGYTF.

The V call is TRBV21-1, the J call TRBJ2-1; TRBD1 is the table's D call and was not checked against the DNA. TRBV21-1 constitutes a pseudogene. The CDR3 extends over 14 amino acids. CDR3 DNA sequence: TGTGCCAGCAAAGGGTGGGGCCAGAACAATGAGCAGTTCTTC. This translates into CASKGWGQNNEQFF.

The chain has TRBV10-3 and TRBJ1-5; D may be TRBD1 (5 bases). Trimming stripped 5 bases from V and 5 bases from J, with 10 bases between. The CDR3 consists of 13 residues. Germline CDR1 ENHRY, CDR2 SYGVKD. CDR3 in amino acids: CAISYDSDQPQHF. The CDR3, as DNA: TGTGCCATCAGTTACGACAGCGATCAGCCCCAGCATTTT.

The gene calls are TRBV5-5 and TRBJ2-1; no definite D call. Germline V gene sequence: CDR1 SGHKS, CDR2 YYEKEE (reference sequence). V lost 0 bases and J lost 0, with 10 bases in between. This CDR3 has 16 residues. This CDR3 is CASSLEQVSSYNEQFF. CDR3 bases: TGTGCCAGCAGCTTGGAGCAGGTGAGCTCCTACAATGAGCAGTTCTTC.

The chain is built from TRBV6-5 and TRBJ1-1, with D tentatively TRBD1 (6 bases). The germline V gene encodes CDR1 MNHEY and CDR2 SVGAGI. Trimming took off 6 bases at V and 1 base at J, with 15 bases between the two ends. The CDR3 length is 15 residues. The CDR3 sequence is CASSSWDTSNTEAFF. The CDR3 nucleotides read TGTGCCAGCAGCAGCTGGGACACCTCGAACACTGAAGCTTTCTTT.

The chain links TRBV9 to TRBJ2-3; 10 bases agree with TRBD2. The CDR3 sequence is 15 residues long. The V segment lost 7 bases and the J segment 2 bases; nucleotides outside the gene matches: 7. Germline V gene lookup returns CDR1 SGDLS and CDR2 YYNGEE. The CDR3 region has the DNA TGTGCCAGCTCAAAAGCGGGAGGGTTCACAGATACGCAGTATTTT. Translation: CASSKAGGFTDTQYF.

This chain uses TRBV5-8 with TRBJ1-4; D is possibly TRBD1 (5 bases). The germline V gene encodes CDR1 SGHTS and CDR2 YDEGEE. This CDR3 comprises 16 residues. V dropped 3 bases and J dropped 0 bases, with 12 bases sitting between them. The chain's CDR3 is CASSSGGIATNEKLFF. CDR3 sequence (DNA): TGTGCCAGCAGCTCTGGGGGTATAGCAACTAATGAAAAACTGTTTTTT. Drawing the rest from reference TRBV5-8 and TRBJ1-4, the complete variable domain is EAGVTQSPTHLIKTRGQQATLRCSPISGHTSVYWYQQALGLGLQFLLWYDEGEERNRGNFPPRFSGRQFPNYSSELNVNALELEDSALYLCASSSGGIATNEKLFFGSGTQLSVL.

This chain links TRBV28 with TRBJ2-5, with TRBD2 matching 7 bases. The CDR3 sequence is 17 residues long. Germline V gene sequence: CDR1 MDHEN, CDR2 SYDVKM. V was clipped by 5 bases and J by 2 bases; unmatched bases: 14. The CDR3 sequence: CASSQNLGLGSQETQYF. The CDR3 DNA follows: TGTGCCAGCAGTCAAAACCTAGGACTAGGTAGTCAAGAGACCCAGTACTTC.

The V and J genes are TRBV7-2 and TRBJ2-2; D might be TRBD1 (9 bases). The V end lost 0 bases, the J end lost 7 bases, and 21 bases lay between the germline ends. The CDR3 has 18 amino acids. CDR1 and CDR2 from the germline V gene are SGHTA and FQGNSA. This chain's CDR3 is CASSLASWVAGQGGELFF. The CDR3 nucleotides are TGTGCCAGCAGCTTAGCCTCCTGGGTAGCGGGACAGGGCGGGGAGCTGTTTTTT. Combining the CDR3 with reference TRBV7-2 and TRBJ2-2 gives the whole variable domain GAGVSQSPSNKVTEKGKDVELRCDPISGHTALYWYRQSLGQGLEFLIYFQGNSAPDKSGLPSDRFSAERTGGSVSTLTIQRTQQEDSAVYLCASSLASWVAGQGGELFFGEGSRLTVL.

CDR3 in DNA: TGTGCCAGCAGCTTGCTCCTATCTAGCGGGAGGGCGAAGGAGACCCAGTACTTC. Translating it yields CASSLLLSSGRAKETQYF. V gene TRBV5-8 combines with J gene TRBJ2-5; 12 positions match TRBD2. Unmatched junction bases numbered 12, after V lost 1 base and J lost 5 bases. The germline V gene has CDR1 SGHTS and CDR2 YDEGEE. This CDR3 is built from 18 residues.

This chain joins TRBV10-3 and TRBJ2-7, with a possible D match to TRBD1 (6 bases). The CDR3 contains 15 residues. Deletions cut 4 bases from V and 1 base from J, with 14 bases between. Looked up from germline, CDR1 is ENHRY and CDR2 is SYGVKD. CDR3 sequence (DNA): TGTGCCATCAGTGGGGGTTGGGACATTTCCTACGAGCAGTACTTC. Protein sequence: CAISGGWDISYEQYF.

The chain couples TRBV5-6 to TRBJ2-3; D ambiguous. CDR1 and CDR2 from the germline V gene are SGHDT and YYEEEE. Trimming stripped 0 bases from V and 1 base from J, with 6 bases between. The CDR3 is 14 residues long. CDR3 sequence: CASSLAPGTDTQYF. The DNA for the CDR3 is TGTGCCAGCAGCTTGGCCCCAGGCACAGATACGCAGTATTTT.

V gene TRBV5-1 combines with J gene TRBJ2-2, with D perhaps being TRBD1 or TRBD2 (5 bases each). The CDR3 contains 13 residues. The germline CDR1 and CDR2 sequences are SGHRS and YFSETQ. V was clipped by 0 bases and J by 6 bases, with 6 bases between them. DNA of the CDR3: TGCGCCAGCAGCTTGGGAGGGGCCGGGGAGCTGTTTTTT. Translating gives CASSLGGAGELFF.

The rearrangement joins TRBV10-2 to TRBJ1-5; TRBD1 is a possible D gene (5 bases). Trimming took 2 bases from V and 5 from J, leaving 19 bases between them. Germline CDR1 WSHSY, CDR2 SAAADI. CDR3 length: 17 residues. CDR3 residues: CASSENDERGVDQPQHF. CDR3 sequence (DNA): TGCGCCAGCAGTGAGAACGATGAGAGAGGGGTTGATCAGCCCCAGCATTTT.

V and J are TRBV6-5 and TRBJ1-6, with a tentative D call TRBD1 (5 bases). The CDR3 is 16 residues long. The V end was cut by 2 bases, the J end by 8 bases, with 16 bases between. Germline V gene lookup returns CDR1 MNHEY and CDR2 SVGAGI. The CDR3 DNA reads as TGTGCCAGCAGTTACGGGGGGAGCAGGGTTTATTCACCCCTCCACTTT. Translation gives CASSYGGSRVYSPLHF.

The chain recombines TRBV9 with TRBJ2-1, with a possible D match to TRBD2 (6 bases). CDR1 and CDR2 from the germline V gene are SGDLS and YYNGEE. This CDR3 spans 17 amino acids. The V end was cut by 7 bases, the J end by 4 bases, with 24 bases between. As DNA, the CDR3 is TGTGCCAGCGCCTCGGGATCGCGGGGCCACCATTACAATGAGCAGTTCTTC. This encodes CASASGSRGHHYNEQFF.

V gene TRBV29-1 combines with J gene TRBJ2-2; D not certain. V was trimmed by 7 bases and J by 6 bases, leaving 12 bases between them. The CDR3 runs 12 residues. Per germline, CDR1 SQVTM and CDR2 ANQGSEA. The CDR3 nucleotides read TGCAGCGCCCACCTCATGGCCGGGGAGCTGTTTTTT. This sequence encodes CSAHLMAGELFF.

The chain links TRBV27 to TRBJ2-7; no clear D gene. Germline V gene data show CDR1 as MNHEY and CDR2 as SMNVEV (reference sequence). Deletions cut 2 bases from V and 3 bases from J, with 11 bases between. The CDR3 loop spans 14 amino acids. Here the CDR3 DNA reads TGTGCCAGCAGTTTAGTGTCCATGGACTACGAGCAGTACTTC. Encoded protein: CASSLVSMDYEQYF.